Below are 13 T cell receptor beta chains sequenced from a single sample in a study of Ad26.COV2.S vaccination and SARS-CoV-2 variants. The table came from immunoSEQ multiplex PCR; TCRdb's copy has only in-frame clones and leaves some out. Among fewer than 400,000 clones listed, about 85% were seen once. Documented treatment: 15 to 20 received Ad26.COV2.S at low or high dose, single or two shots; about 5 received placebo; per-sample allocation not given. The investigators took samples on day 63 after the first vaccine or placebo injection. Sequencing was performed on peripheral blood, taken in a trial of Ad26.COV2.S vaccine versus placebo. Receptors were obtained from a person between 18 and 59 years old who received the Ad26.COV2.S COVID-19 vaccine or a placebo.

This chain joins TRBV9 and TRBJ2-5; no firm D call. V gave up 3 bases and J gave up 2 bases, with 5 bases separating them. Germline lookup yields CDR1 SGDLS and CDR2 YYNGEE. The length of the CDR3 is 12 residues. The DNA of the CDR3 is TGTGCCAGCAGCGGGGGACAAGAGACCCAGTACTTC. Protein sequence: CASSGGQETQYF.

The rearrangement links TRBV5-1 to TRBJ1-2; TRBD1 agrees at 9 bases. Germline CDR1 SGHRS, CDR2 YFSETQ. This CDR3 has 15 residues. Trimming removed 3 bases from V and 11 bases from J; junction bases left unmatched: 14. CDR3 loop: CASSWQSGQGGGYTF. CDR3 nucleotide sequence: TGCGCCAGCAGCTGGCAATCGGGACAGGGCGGTGGGTACACCTTC.

The rearrangement links TRBV6-1 to TRBJ2-3; D gene unclear. Germline CDR1 and CDR2: MNHNS and SASEGT. V lost 4 bases to trimming and J lost 3 bases, with 17 bases between them. The CDR3 length is 16 residues. Here the CDR3 DNA reads TGTGCCAGCAGTGTAAACTCCAACCCCCAAACAGATACGCAGTATTTT. It specifies CASSVNSNPQTDTQYF.

This chain links TRBV3-1 (or the pseudogene TRBV3-2) with TRBJ2-5; TRBD2 matches at 8 bases. The CDR3 sequence is 15 residues long. The germline CDR1 and CDR2 sequences are LGHDT and YNNKEL (reference sequence). V gave up 2 bases and J gave up 5 bases; unmatched junction bases: 7. The CDR3 sequence is CASSQFLAGSETQYF. The CDR3, as DNA: TGTGCCAGCAGCCAATTCCTAGCGGGCTCGGAGACCCAGTACTTC.

The chain couples TRBV11-3 to TRBJ2-1, with D perhaps TRBD1 (5 bases). From germline, CDR1 is SGHNT and CDR2 YENEEA. The length of the CDR3 is 12 residues. Trimming shortened V by 5 bases and J by 9 bases, and 11 bases separated the two germline ends. In nucleotides, the CDR3 is TGTGCCAGCAGCGGATCAGGGTTTGAGCAGTTCTTC. Encoded protein: CASSGSGFEQFF. Full variable domain (outside the CDR3, taken from reference TRBV11-3 and TRBJ2-1): EAGVVQSPRYKIIEKKQPVAFWCNPISGHNTLYWYLQNLGQGPELLIRYENEEAVDDSQLPKDRFSAERLKGVDSTLKIQPAELGDSAVYLCASSGSGFEQFFGPGTRLTVL.

The chain recombines TRBV2 with TRBJ1-5; D may be TRBD1 (5 bases). V gave up 4 bases and J gave up 1 base, with 11 bases separating them. Germline-derived CDR1 and CDR2 are SNHLY and FYNNEI. The CDR3 runs 15 residues. The CDR3 loop reads CASSVDSSSNQPQHF. The CDR3 nucleotides read TGTGCCAGCAGTGTCGACAGCTCCAGCAATCAGCCCCAGCATTTT.

The chain is built from TRBV6-5 and TRBJ2-5; 7 bases line up with TRBD2. Germline V gene sequence: CDR1 MNHEY, CDR2 SVGAGI. J was trimmed by 3 bases and V by 8 bases; bases with no gene match: 0. The CDR3 is made up of 11 amino acids. This CDR3 is CASGGEETQYF. The DNA of the CDR3 is TGTGCCAGCGGGGGGGAAGAGACCCAGTACTTC.

CDR3 protein: CASSLGDRGRAEAFF. The CDR3 DNA reads as TGTGCCAGCAGCTTAGGGGACAGGGGGCGGGCTGAAGCTTTCTTT. The chain is built from TRBV7-8 and TRBJ1-1; TRBD1 aligns across 12 bases. The CDR3 covers 15 residues. CDR1 and CDR2 (germline): SGHVS, FQNEAQ. The ends lost 1 base at V and 6 bases at J; junction bases unmatched: 3.

The chain carries TRBV12-3 or TRBV12-4 and TRBJ2-5, with 8 bases identical to TRBD2. The CDR3 runs 13 residues. J gave up 5 bases and V 8 bases, and 7 bases lay outside the gene matches. The CDR3 here is CASLRGAGETQYF. In DNA form, the CDR3 reads TGTGCCAGCCTGCGGGGGGCGGGTGAGACCCAGTACTTC.

The rearrangement uses TRBV30 and TRBJ1-3; possible D gene TRBD1, 5 bases. The V end was cut by 4 bases, the J end by 0 bases, with 16 bases between. This CDR3 region has 16 residues. Germline V gene sequence: CDR1 GTSNPN, CDR2 SVGIG (reference sequence). In DNA, the CDR3 is TGTGCCTGGACCCGGGGGAAGGAGAGCTCTGGAAACACCATATATTTT. As protein: CAWTRGKESSGNTIYF.

For the CDR3, the DNA is TGTGCCACCAGGGGCGATTACAATGAGCAGTTCTTC. It codes for CATRGDYNEQFF. This sequence joins TRBV24-1 and TRBJ2-1; D unclear. V lost 7 bases and J 4 bases, leaving 7 bases between the germline ends. The CDR3 spans 12 residues. The V gene's germline CDR1 is KGHDR and CDR2 SFDVKD.

V is TRBV7-2 and J is TRBJ1-6; D ambiguous. Germline assignment: CDR1 SGHTA and CDR2 FQGNSA. There are 14 residues in the CDR3. V lost 0 bases and J lost 10, with 10 bases in between. CDR3 sequence: CASSLAVMNSPLHF. Here the CDR3 DNA reads TGTGCCAGCAGCTTAGCGGTTATGAACTCACCCCTCCACTTT.

This chain joins TRBV7-2 and TRBJ2-1; 10 nucleotides line up with TRBD2. Germline-derived CDR1 and CDR2 are SGHTA and FQGNSA. The trim removed 1 base at V and 5 bases at J, leaving 8 bases unmatched. The CDR3 is 17 residues long. CDR3 residues: CASSLVELAGHDNEQFF. CDR3 nucleotides: TGTGCCAGCAGCTTAGTGGAACTAGCGGGACATGACAATGAGCAGTTCTTC.